What follows is one T cell receptor (beta chain) and its context. This record belongs to a study of blood T cell repertoires in COVID-19. Study background: PBMCs, B-cell-depleted T cells, or T cells were the source of the cDNA or gDNA that made up the material.

The CDR3 sequence is 13 residues long. Trimming left V 3 bases short and J 6 bases short, with 11 bases between. Germline V gives CDR1 LNHDA, CDR2 SQIVND (reference sequence). Libraries were prepared by immunoSEQ multiplex PCR; TCRdb keeps only in-frame clonotypes and omits some of them. The sample carries about 140,000 clones, about 87% recorded once. Sequencing was done on a sample of peripheral blood. This clonotype originated in a human donor in a cohort sampled during active COVID-19. The rearrangement links TRBV19 to TRBJ1-2; perhaps TRBD1 as D (6 bases). The CDR3 DNA reads as TGTGCCAGTAGTATCCAGGGGAGAGATGGCTACACCTTC. This gives the protein CASSIQGRDGYTF.